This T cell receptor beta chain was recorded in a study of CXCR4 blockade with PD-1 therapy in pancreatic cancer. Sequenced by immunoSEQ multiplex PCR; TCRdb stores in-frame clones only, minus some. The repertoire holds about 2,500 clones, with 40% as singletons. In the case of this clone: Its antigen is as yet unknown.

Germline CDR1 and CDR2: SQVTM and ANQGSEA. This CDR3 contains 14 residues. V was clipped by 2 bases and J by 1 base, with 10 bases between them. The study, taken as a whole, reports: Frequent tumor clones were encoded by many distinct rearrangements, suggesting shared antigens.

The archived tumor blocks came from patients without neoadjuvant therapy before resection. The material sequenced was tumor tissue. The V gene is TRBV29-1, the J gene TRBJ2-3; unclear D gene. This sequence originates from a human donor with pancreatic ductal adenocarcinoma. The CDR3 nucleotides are TGCAGCGTTGAAAGTAGGCATGGCACAGATACGCAGTATTTT. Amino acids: CSVESRHGTDTQYF.